The 22 T cell receptor beta chains below come from one sample, sequenced in a study (dated by TCRdb to about 2016). Libraries were made using RT-PCR. The listed sequencing device is Illumina MiSeq. TCRdb reprocessed the public reads (quality trimming at Q25 with fastp, clone calling with MiXCR) and kept in-frame beta chains. Entries are consolidated by CDR3 protein sequence, retaining the most common genes and DNA. For this sample the table gives about 680,000 distinct CDR3 sequences, of which 11% to 15% were detected only once. The ten largest account for 3.6% of the sample. Sequencing was done on a sample of memory CD4+ T cells from blood. Source of these receptors: a female donor in good health, serving as a healthy control.

This clonotype was observed a handful of times. The CDR3 spells CSGTGFGYEQYF. The CDR3 bases are TGCAGTGGTACGGGGTTCGGCTACGAGCAGTACTTC. The V and J genes are TRBV20-1 and TRBJ2-7; the D gene is possibly TRBD2 (5 bases). The CDR3 is 12 amino acids. Trimming took 7 bases from V and 3 from J, leaving 13 bases between them. Germline lookup yields CDR1 DFQATT and CDR2 SNEGSKA (reference sequence).

The chain links TRBV6-6 to TRBJ1-2; the D gene is possibly TRBD1 (5 bases). Germline V CDR1 and CDR2: MNHNY, SVGAGI (reference sequence). The CDR3 covers 15 residues. Trimming pared 0 bases from V and 4 bases from J, leaving 12 bases between. The CDR3 bases are TGTGCCAGCAGTTACTCGACCAGGGACCCCTATGGCTACACCTTC. Protein sequence: CASSYSTRDPYGYTF.

The chain couples TRBV20-1 to TRBJ1-2; 10 nucleotides align to TRBD1. This CDR3 spans 11 amino acids. Looked up from germline, CDR1 is DFQATT and CDR2 is SNEGSKA (reference sequence). CDR3 amino acids: CRGDRGYGYTF. Here the CDR3 DNA reads TGCAGGGGGGACAGGGGTTATGGCTACACCTTC.

This sequence joins TRBV5-1 and TRBJ2-1; the match to TRBD1 covers 10 bases. Looked up from germline, CDR1 is SGHRS and CDR2 is YFSETQ. Trimming took 2 bases from V and 7 from J; bases not matched to a gene: 9. The length of the CDR3 is 16 residues. The CDR3 is CASSFPGQGFTNEQFF. The DNA for the CDR3 is TGCGCCAGCAGCTTTCCGGGACAGGGGTTTACGAATGAGCAGTTCTTC.

In this sample, this clonotype turned up a few times. The chain combines TRBV5-1 with TRBJ2-7; D gene ambiguous. V was shortened by 0 bases and J by 6 bases, with 10 bases between the two germline ends. The CDR3 runs to 13 residues. The germline V gene encodes CDR1 SGHRS and CDR2 YFSETQ. CDR3: CASSLGGGSEQYF. The CDR3 DNA is TGCGCCAGCAGCTTGGGAGGTGGTTCCGAGCAGTACTTC.

Remarks on this clonotype: A much larger clonotype is one base distant, so this may be a read error. This sequence joins TRBV29-1 and TRBJ2-5; the D gene is possibly TRBD1 (5 bases). Trimming shortened V by 5 bases and J by 5 bases, and 9 bases separated the two germline ends. Looked up from germline, CDR1 is SQVTM and CDR2 is ANQGSEA. The CDR3 is made up of 11 amino acids. DNA for the CDR3: TGCAGCGTTTCACAGGTGGAGACCCAGTACTTC. This sequence encodes CSVSQVETQYF.

This clonotype was found a few times. V is TRBV30 and J is TRBJ2-7; 8 bases map to TRBD1. V gave up 0 bases and J gave up 7 bases; unmatched junction bases: 8. CDR1 is GTSNPN, CDR2 SVGIG, per germline (reference sequence). The CDR3 is made up of 14 amino acids. CDR3 sequence: CAWSVGTGRGEQYF. The CDR3 DNA reads as TGTGCCTGGAGTGTAGGGACAGGACGAGGAGAGCAGTACTTC.

The V and J genes are TRBV5-1 and TRBJ1-5, with D hard to call. The V and J ends lost 0 bases and 1 base respectively, with 8 bases between them. This CDR3 spans 15 amino acids. Per the germline V gene, CDR1 is SGHRS and CDR2 is YFSETQ. CDR3 bases: TGCGCCAGCAGCTTGGCCGGGATAAGCAATCAGCCCCAGCATTTT. Residues: CASSLAGISNQPQHF.

The chain uses TRBV5-1 and TRBJ2-1; possible D gene TRBD1, 5 bases. CDR1 SGHRS and CDR2 YFSETQ come from the germline V gene. The CDR3 has 14 residues. V was cut by 1 base and J by 6 bases, with 11 bases left in between. The CDR3 nucleotides are TGCGCCAGCAGCTTGCAGTACCAGGGCAATGAGCAGTTCTTC. Translating gives CASSLQYQGNEQFF.

This chain uses TRBV20-1 with TRBJ2-7; TRBD2 agrees at 7 bases. Per germline, CDR1 DFQATT and CDR2 SNEGSKA (reference sequence). The CDR3 is 11 amino acids. The chain's CDR3 is CRTSNAYEQYF. CDR3 nucleotide sequence: TGCAGGACTAGCAATGCCTACGAGCAGTACTTC.

In this sample, this clonotype turned up many times. This chain links TRBV5-5 with TRBJ2-5; D gene uncertain. Germline CDR1 is SGHKS and CDR2 is YYEKEE (reference sequence). CDR3 length equals 13 residues. The germline V and J ends were trimmed by 1 base and 4 bases, with 8 bases remaining between them. The CDR3 protein is CASSLTGSETQYF. The CDR3 nucleotides are TGTGCCAGCAGCTTGACTGGTTCAGAGACCCAGTACTTC. The complete variable domain, with remaining parts taken from reference TRBV5-5 and TRBJ2-5, reads DAGVTQSPTHLIKTRGQQVTLRCSPISGHKSVSWYQQVLGQGPQFIFQYYEKEERGRGNFPDRFSARQFPNYSSELNVNALLLGDSALYLCASSLTGSETQYFGPGTRLLVL.

This clonotype was detected ten times or more. CDR3 sequence: CASSLERAGGTEAFF. CDR3 nucleotide sequence: TGCGCCAGCAGCTTGGAGAGGGCAGGGGGCACTGAAGCTTTCTTT. V gene TRBV5-1 combines with J gene TRBJ1-1, with TRBD1 identical over 7 bases. Trimming removed 0 bases from V and 4 bases from J; junction bases left unmatched: 6. CDR3 length: 15 residues. Germline assignment: CDR1 SGHRS and CDR2 YFSETQ.

This clonotype was picked up a small number of times. V gene TRBV5-5 combines with J gene TRBJ1-2, with D tentatively TRBD1 (6 bases). Germline V CDR1 and CDR2: SGHKS, YYEKEE (reference sequence). This CDR3 comprises 15 residues. V lost 4 bases to trimming and J lost 5 bases, with 18 bases between them. In DNA form, the CDR3 reads TGTGCCAGCAGCGAATCTCCAGGGGATCGATATGGCTACACCTTC. It specifies CASSESPGDRYGYTF.

This clonotype showed up many times. This rearrangement joins TRBV10-3 to TRBJ1-1, with 11 bases aligning to TRBD1. The CDR3 has 15 amino acids. The junction had 4 bases not matched to a gene; V was cut back by 4 bases and J by 3 bases. Looked up from germline, CDR1 is ENHRY and CDR2 is SYGVKD. CDR3 region: CAISGGTGGDTEAFF. CDR3 nucleotide sequence: TGTGCCATCAGTGGGGGGACAGGGGGGGACACTGAAGCTTTCTTT.

This clonotype was detected ten times or more. The junction and the germline gene differ at one end; a read error may be behind it. CDR3 loop: CASSQEPRDQETQYF. DNA of the CDR3: TGTGCCAGCAGCCAAGAACCCAGGGACCAGGAGACCCAGTACTTC. The rearrangement links TRBV4-2 to TRBJ2-5; D may correspond to TRBD1 or TRBD2 (5 bases each). CDR1 LGHNA and CDR2 YNFKEQ come from the germline V gene. The CDR3 totals 15 residues.

The chain carries TRBV5-1 and TRBJ2-2; TRBD2 matches 12 bases. The CDR3 covers 17 residues. J lost 5 bases, V lost 1 base, and 6 bases had no gene match. The germline V gene encodes CDR1 SGHRS and CDR2 YFSETQ. CDR3 protein: CASSLMTSGSGTGELFF. CDR3 bases: TGCGCCAGCAGCTTGATGACTAGCGGGAGCGGGACCGGGGAGCTGTTTTTT.

This clonotype was counted at least ten times. The chain has TRBV10-3 and TRBJ1-1; D gene unclear. The CDR3 covers 13 residues. V was pared by 0 bases and J by 6 bases, with 8 bases between. Germline V gene data show CDR1 as ENHRY and CDR2 as SYGVKD. The DNA for the CDR3 is TGTGCCATCAGTGAGTCGACGTCCCCTGAAGCTTTCTTT. This codes for CAISESTSPEAFF.

This chain links TRBV7-3 with TRBJ2-7, with no clear D. Germline V gives CDR1 SGHTA, CDR2 FQGTGA. The germline V and J ends were trimmed by 4 bases and 7 bases, with 14 bases remaining between them. The CDR3 spans 13 residues. As DNA, the CDR3 is TGTGCCAGCAGCTCCTCGCCGGGCTGGGAGCAGTACTTC. Translated: CASSSSPGWEQYF. The full variable domain, rest sourced from reference TRBV7-3 and TRBJ2-7, is GAGVSQTPSNKVTEKGKYVELRCDPISGHTALYWYRQSLGQGPEFLIYFQGTGAADDSGLPNDRFFAVRPEGSVSTLKIQRTERGDSAVYLCASSSSPGWEQYFGPGTRLTVT.

This clonotype turned up a few times. The chain couples TRBV20-1 to TRBJ2-7; perhaps TRBD2 as D (6 bases). This CDR3 region has 16 residues. CDR1 and CDR2 from the germline V gene are DFQATT and SNEGSKA (reference sequence). Trimming removed 8 bases at V and 4 bases at J, with 27 bases between. In nucleotides, the CDR3 is TGCAGTCCAGACGTTGTGTTCGGGGGTGCCTTATACGAGCAGTACTTC. Amino acid sequence: CSPDVVFGGALYEQYF.

To note about this clonotype: A read error may be the cause here, since a much bigger clone is one base away. J is TRBJ2-1 and V is TRBV20-1; D remains unclear. This CDR3 is 14 amino acids long. Germline CDR1 is DFQATT and CDR2 is SNEGSKA (reference sequence). Trimming cost V 6 bases and J 2 bases, with 14 bases left between them. CDR3 loop: CSAHVPRTYNEQFF. The CDR3 DNA reads as TGCAGTGCCCATGTCCCCAGGACCTACAATGAGCAGTTCTTC.

This clonotype was detected a few times. The chain employs TRBV6-2 or TRBV6-3 and TRBJ2-1; the D gene is possibly TRBD2 (5 bases). The CDR3 loop spans 12 amino acids. The V gene lost 7 bases and the J gene lost 8 bases, with 12 bases spanning the gap. Germline values: CDR1 MNHEY, CDR2 SVGEGT. The CDR3 DNA sequence: TGTGCCAGCACCCACCGGGGTGATGAGCAGTTCTTC. This translates into CASTHRGDEQFF.

There are a few counts of this clonotype. The V and J genes are TRBV6-1 and TRBJ1-1; a weak D match, TRBD1 (6 bases). The V gene lost 1 base and the J gene lost 2 bases, with 11 bases spanning the gap. This CDR3 region has 15 residues. Per the germline V gene, CDR1 is MNHNS and CDR2 is SASEGT. The CDR3: CASSEGPGGNTEAFF. The CDR3 region has the DNA TGTGCCAGCAGTGAAGGACCGGGGGGCAACACTGAAGCTTTCTTT.